This TCR beta chain was found in a study of post-analysis software for immune sequencing data. Germline V gene sequence: CDR1 MNHEY, CDR2 SVGEGT. Trimming cost V 4 bases and J 4 bases, with 13 bases left between them. The CDR3 runs 14 residues. On this clonotype: The antigen is unknown.

Study conclusions and caveats: Controls had lower frequencies than patients of 4 or 5 TRBV segments, which included TRBV5-6, TRBV5-1 and TRBV20-1.

Unique molecular identifiers were carried by the TCR beta cDNA libraries. From approximately 0.95 to 9.8 million T cells, roughly 530,000 cDNA molecules were obtained. TCRdb reanalysed the PCR reads using MiXCR and keeps one entry per CDR3 protein. The table lists roughly 150,000 distinct CDR3 sequences, under 40% of them singletons. The chain employs TRBV6-2 or TRBV6-3 and TRBJ2-5; D possibly corresponds to TRBD2 (6 bases). This TCR came from a girl aged 5 to 17 with multiple sclerosis. The input for sequencing was blood, taken after autologous hematopoietic stem cell transplantation. CDR3 loop: CASSSLLAGETQYF. CDR3 in DNA: TGTGCCAGCAGTTCCTTACTAGCCGGAGAGACCCAGTACTTC.